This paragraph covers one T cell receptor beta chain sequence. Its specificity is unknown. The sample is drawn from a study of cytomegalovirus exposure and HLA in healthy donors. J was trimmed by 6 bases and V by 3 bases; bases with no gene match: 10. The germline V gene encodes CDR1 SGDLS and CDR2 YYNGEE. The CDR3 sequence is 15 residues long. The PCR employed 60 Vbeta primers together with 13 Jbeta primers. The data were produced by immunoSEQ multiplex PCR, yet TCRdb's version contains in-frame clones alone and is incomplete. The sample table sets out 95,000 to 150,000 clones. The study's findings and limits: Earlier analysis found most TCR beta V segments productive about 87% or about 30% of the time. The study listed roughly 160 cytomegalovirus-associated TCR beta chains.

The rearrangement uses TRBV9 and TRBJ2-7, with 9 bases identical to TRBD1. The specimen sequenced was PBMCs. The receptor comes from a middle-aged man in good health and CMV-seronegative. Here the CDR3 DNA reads TGTGCCAGCAGCGCCGGGGTTGGGGACAGGGTCGAGCAGTACTTC. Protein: CASSAGVGDRVEQYF.